These 31 T cell receptor beta chains were all obtained from the same sample, sequenced in a study of breast tumors, draining lymph nodes, adjacent tissues. TCRdb analysed the multiplex PCR reads with MiXCR anew, one entry per CDR3 protein. Here the sample spans about 12,000 distinct CDR3 sequences, about 50% being singletons. The sample comprised tumor-adjacent breast tissue. The receptors stem from a female donor with breast cancer. Some clones in this sample may be carry-over from other donors' samples.

This clonotype was seen just once. The V call is TRBV7-3, the J call TRBJ2-2; D is ambiguous. Germline CDR1 reads SGHTA; CDR2 reads FQGTGA. The V gene lost 3 bases and the J gene lost 8 bases, with 10 bases spanning the gap. The CDR3 has 13 amino acids. The CDR3 DNA reads as TGTGCCAGCAGCTTGGCTGGACCGGGGGAGCTGTTTTTT. Translation: CASSLAGPGELFF.

The chain uses TRBV13 and TRBJ2-7, with D uncertain. Per germline, CDR1 PRHDT and CDR2 FYEKMQ (reference sequence). CDR3 length equals 9 residues. Trimming pared 7 bases from V and 9 bases from J, leaving 7 bases between. CDR3 protein: CASISGQYV. CDR3 DNA sequence: TGTGCCAGCATAAGTGGGCAGTACGTC.

This clonotype is classed as medium-sized (0.01 to 0.1%). The J gene is TRBJ1-6, the V gene TRBV20-1; tentatively, D is TRBD1 (5 bases). The CDR3 is 14 amino acids. Trimming cost V 6 bases and J 8 bases, with 17 bases left between them. Germline V gene data show CDR1 as DFQATT and CDR2 as SNEGSKA (reference sequence). CDR3 amino acids: CSAHSGTEDSPLHF. The CDR3 DNA reads TGCAGTGCACATTCCGGGACTGAGGATTCACCCCTCCACTTT.

About this clonotype itself: This could be a read error, since a much larger clone is one nucleotide away. This rearrangement joins TRBV20-1 to TRBJ2-5; D is possibly TRBD1 or TRBD2 (5 bases each). V dropped 5 bases and J dropped 2 bases, with 15 bases sitting between them. Germline V gives CDR1 DFQATT, CDR2 SNEGSKA (reference sequence). This CDR3 contains 14 residues. The DNA of the CDR3 is TGCAGTGCTGGTCTGGGGGTTGGACAAGAGACCCAGTACTTC. Protein sequence: CSAGLGVGQETQYF.

Ten or more counts support this clonotype. The V gene is TRBV20-1, the J gene TRBJ1-4; maybe TRBD1 (5 bases). In germline, CDR1 is DFQATT, CDR2 SNEGSKA (reference sequence). The CDR3 consists of 14 residues. Trimming removed 3 bases from V and 8 bases from J, with 16 bases in between. This CDR3 is CSASPGGVGEKLFF. The CDR3 DNA is TGCAGTGCTAGTCCCGGGGGAGTCGGGGAAAAACTGTTTTTT.

A few counts support this clonotype. V is TRBV6-5 and J is TRBJ1-1; D is perhaps TRBD1 (6 bases). Trimming cost V 4 bases and J 0 bases, with 15 bases left between them. The CDR3 is made up of 16 amino acids. Germline V CDR1 and CDR2: MNHEY, SVGAGI. CDR3 DNA sequence: TGTGCCAGCAGTTTGAAGGTTGGGGGCTTGAACACTGAAGCTTTCTTT. It specifies CASSLKVGGLNTEAFF.

This sequence joins TRBV6-6 and TRBJ2-2, with a weak D call TRBD2 (5 bases). V gave up 2 bases and J gave up 3 bases, with 7 bases separating them. CDR1 is MNHNY and CDR2 is SVGAGI in the germline V gene (reference sequence). The CDR3 consists of 14 residues. The CDR3 coding sequence is TGTGCCAGCAGTTACGGAGGATACACCGGGGAGCTGTTTTTT. This sequence encodes CASSYGGYTGELFF.

Concerning this clonotype itself: A read error is likely, as this CDR3 ends without the conserved phenylalanine or tryptophan. The gene calls are TRBV19 and TRBJ2-1; TRBD2 matches 13 bases. The V gene end was trimmed by 9 bases and the J gene end by 1 base; junction bases not matched to a gene: 6. The germline gives CDR1 LNHDA, CDR2 SQIVND (reference sequence). CDR3 length: 16 amino acids. The CDR3 spells CASRLAGGLSYNEQFS. The CDR3 DNA reads as TGTGCCAGCAGACTAGCGGGAGGCTTGTCCTACAATGAGCAGTTCTCC.

This clonotype was seen many times. Possible read error: a much larger clone is one base away. The gene calls are TRBV5-8 and TRBJ2-3, with D perhaps TRBD2 (6 bases). Germline CDR1 is SGHTS and CDR2 is YDEGEE. CDR3 length equals 17 residues. CDR3 DNA: TGTACCAGCAGCCCGGACCCCGGACTACTACGCACAGATACGCAGTATTTT. Protein: CTSSPDPGLLRTDTQYF.

In its sample, this clonotype was seen many times. The J gene is TRBJ2-1, the V gene TRBV5-8; 8 nucleotides match TRBD1. CDR3 size: 14 residues. Looked up from germline, CDR1 is SGHTS and CDR2 is YDEGEE. The V segment lost 4 bases and the J segment 4 bases; nucleotides outside the gene matches: 4. CDR3 protein: CASSPDREYNEQFF. DNA of the CDR3: TGTGCCAGCAGCCCGGACAGGGAATACAATGAGCAGTTCTTC.

Worth noting for this clonotype: Its ends do not fully match the called genes, so a read error is possible. The chain is built from TRBV9 and TRBJ2-2; the D call may be TRBD1 or TRBD2 (6 bases each). Per the germline V gene, CDR1 is SGDLS and CDR2 is YYNGEE. The CDR3 spans 17 residues. CDR3 DNA sequence: TGTGCCAGTAGCGTGCCTGACGGGGGCCCGGACACCGGGGAGCTGTTTTTT. Translation gives CASSVPDGGPDTGELFF. The full variable domain, its missing parts supplied by reference TRBV9 and TRBJ2-2, is DSGVTQTPKHLITATGQRVTLRCSPRSGDLSVYWYQQSLDQGLQFLIQYYNGEERAKGNILERFSAQQFPDLHSELNLSSLELGDSALYFCASSVPDGGPDTGELFFGEGSRLTVL.

The rearrangement links TRBV7-8 to TRBJ2-1; the D gene is possibly TRBD2 (5 bases). CDR1 SGHVS and CDR2 FQNEAQ come from the germline V gene. The CDR3 has 12 residues. Trimming left V 5 bases short and J 8 bases short, with 10 bases between. This chain's CDR3 is CASSPTEDEQFF. CDR3 nucleotides: TGTGCCAGCAGCCCTACGGAGGATGAGCAGTTCTTC.

This clonotype was detected many times. This chain joins TRBV20-1 and TRBJ1-5; TRBD1 aligns across 7 bases. J lost 6 bases, V lost 6 bases, and 11 bases had no gene match. The CDR3 length is 14 residues. Per the germline V gene, CDR1 is DFQATT and CDR2 is SNEGSKA (reference sequence). The CDR3 sequence is CSAPTGPTTQPQHF. In DNA, the CDR3 is TGCAGTGCCCCGACAGGGCCCACCACTCAGCCCCAGCATTTT.

This clonotype occurred once. One end of the junction fails to match germline, which may point to a read error. J is TRBJ2-7 and V is TRBV9; 9 positions agree with TRBD2. The germline gives CDR1 SGDLS, CDR2 YYNGEE. The CDR3 extends over 16 amino acids. CDR3 loop: CASSTTSGALSYAQYF. In nucleotides, the CDR3 is TGTGCCAGCAGCACGACTAGCGGAGCCCTCTCCTACGCGCAGTACTTC. The entire variable domain, with the rest obtained from reference TRBV9 and TRBJ2-7, is as follows: DSGVTQTPKHLITATGQRVTLRCSPRSGDLSVYWYQQSLDQGLQFLIQYYNGEERAKGNILERFSAQQFPDLHSELNLSSLELGDSALYFCASSTTSGALSYAQYFGPGTRLTVT.

The V call is TRBV20-1, the J call TRBJ1-4; D not resolved. The germline V gene has CDR1 DFQATT and CDR2 SNEGSKA (reference sequence). V shed 6 bases and J shed 5 bases, with 10 bases lying between them. This CDR3 contains 12 residues. The CDR3 region is CSAEPENEKLFF. The CDR3 DNA follows: TGCAGTGCGGAGCCAGAGAATGAAAAACTGTTTTTT.

The rearrangement links TRBV5-1 to TRBJ2-1, with 7 bases matching TRBD2. The CDR3 extends over 18 amino acids. V lost 1 base and J lost 4; bases outside the gene matches: 14. Germline CDR1 SGHRS, CDR2 YFSETQ. The CDR3 DNA reads TGCGCCAGCAGCTTGTGTGCTGGGGGGGTTAGCGGTTACAATGAGCAGTTCTTC. Translation gives CASSLCAGGVSGYNEQFF.

The chain is built from TRBV20-1 and TRBJ2-1; 13 bases match TRBD2. This CDR3 is built from 14 residues. CDR1 is DFQATT and CDR2 is SNEGSKA in the germline V gene (reference sequence). With 3 bases clipped from V and 7 bases from J, the junction kept 3 bases outside the gene matches. For the CDR3, the DNA is TGCAGTGCTAGGTGGACTAGCGGGGGAAATGAGCAGTTCTTC. It yields the protein CSARWTSGGNEQFF.

Many counts were recorded for this clonotype. V usage is TRBV9 and J usage is TRBJ2-2; 9 bases match TRBD2. Trimming cost V 5 bases and J 5 bases; bases outside gene matches: 4. From germline, CDR1 is SGDLS and CDR2 YYNGEE. This CDR3 is built from 14 residues. CDR3 residues: CASRLAGETGELFF. The CDR3, as DNA: TGTGCCAGCAGGTTAGCGGGAGAGACCGGGGAGCTGTTTTTT.

Judged by abundance, this clonotype is medium-sized. The rearrangement links TRBV7-3 to TRBJ2-1; D not certain. Germline V CDR1 and CDR2: SGHTA, FQGTGA. V was cut by 2 bases and J by 5 bases, with 10 bases left in between. The CDR3 has 14 amino acids. CDR3 DNA sequence: TGTGCCAGCAGCTTAGCTGGACGCCACAATGAGCAGTTCTTC. It specifies CASSLAGRHNEQFF.

This clonotype has only one observation. The chain uses TRBV9 and TRBJ1-3, with 7 bases that match TRBD1. V lost 4 bases, J lost 0 bases, and 16 bases stayed unmatched. CDR1 is SGDLS and CDR2 is YYNGEE in the germline V gene. The CDR3 runs to 19 residues. CDR3 protein: CASSPRKTQGRFSGNTIYF. Here the CDR3 DNA reads TGTGCCAGCAGCCCCAGGAAGACACAGGGGAGGTTCTCTGGAAACACCATATATTTT.

As for this clonotype: One end of the junction varies from germline; a read error may be responsible. V and J are TRBV5-1 and TRBJ2-7, with D perhaps matching TRBD2 (6 bases). Germline V lookup: CDR1 SGHRS, CDR2 YFSETQ. This CDR3 is 16 amino acids long. CDR3 in DNA: TGTGCCAGAGCCCCCGTAGCGGTTCCTCTGACCTACGAGCAGTACTTC. Its translation is CARAPVAVPLTYEQYF.

J is TRBJ2-2 and V is TRBV7-8; D gene uncertain. This CDR3 region has 13 residues. Per the germline V gene, CDR1 is SGHVS and CDR2 is FQNEAQ. V shed 5 bases and J shed 4 bases, with 8 bases lying between them. The CDR3 reads CASSPQPTGELFF. In DNA, the CDR3 is TGTGCCAGCAGCCCCCAGCCCACCGGGGAGCTGTTTTTT.

The chain's CDR3 is CASSAGGLAGDEQYF. DNA of the CDR3: TGCGCCAGCAGCGCCGGAGGACTTGCGGGAGACGAGCAGTACTTC. V usage is TRBV5-1 and J usage is TRBJ2-7; 7 bases are a match to TRBD2. J lost 5 bases, V lost 4 bases, and 12 bases had no gene match. CDR3 length: 15 residues. Per the germline V gene, CDR1 is SGHRS and CDR2 is YFSETQ.

In this sample, this clonotype turned up once. The chain joins TRBV20-1 to TRBJ1-2, with 8 bases aligning to TRBD1. Germline V gene sequence: CDR1 DFQATT, CDR2 SNEGSKA (reference sequence). This CDR3 comprises 15 residues. The V gene end was trimmed by 3 bases and the J gene end by 7 bases; junction bases not matched to a gene: 13. CDR3 region: CSASWAGGKVSGYTF. The CDR3 DNA reads as TGCAGTGCTAGTTGGGCAGGGGGCAAGGTCTCTGGCTACACCTTC.

This clonotype was detected ten times or more. The gene calls are TRBV20-1 and TRBJ1-2; TRBD1 might be the D (5 bases). There are 13 residues in the CDR3. CDR1 is DFQATT, CDR2 SNEGSKA, per germline (reference sequence). Trimming stripped 8 bases from V and 7 bases from J, with 20 bases between. CDR3 DNA: TGCAGTACGCCGGGGGGGGGGGTTGGTGGCTACACCTTC. Protein: CSTPGGGVGGYTF.

This clonotype was found many times. CDR3 coding DNA: TGCAGTGCTAGTACCGGGCGTAAATACAATGAGCAGTTCTTC. This translates into CSASTGRKYNEQFF. The chain combines TRBV20-1 with TRBJ2-1; D is uncertain. With 3 bases removed from V and 4 bases from J, the gap between germline ends came to 13 bases. The CDR3 sequence is 14 residues long. Germline lookup yields CDR1 DFQATT and CDR2 SNEGSKA (reference sequence).

As regards this clonotype: A read error is likely, as this CDR3 ends without the conserved phenylalanine or tryptophan. The chain carries TRBV6-1 and TRBJ1-4; no clear D gene. Germline V gene lookup returns CDR1 MNHNS and CDR2 SASEGT. Trimming pared 6 bases from V and 7 bases from J, leaving 15 bases between. The CDR3 spans 14 residues. The CDR3 sequence: CASSDPLRSEKLFL. CDR3 coding DNA: TGTGCCAGCAGCGACCCTCTCCGCTCTGAAAAACTGTTTCTT.

This rearrangement joins TRBV11-3 to TRBJ2-7; maybe TRBD1 (5 bases). Germline V gene lookup returns CDR1 SGHNT and CDR2 YENEEA. The CDR3 extends over 15 amino acids. Trimming left V 4 bases short and J 5 bases short, with 18 bases between. CDR3 in amino acids: CASSWPGSEWDEQYF. CDR3 coding DNA: TGTGCCAGCAGCTGGCCAGGGTCCGAATGGGACGAGCAGTACTTC.

This rearrangement joins TRBV29-1 to TRBJ2-7; D not resolved. Per germline, CDR1 SQVTM and CDR2 ANQGSEA. The CDR3 spans 12 residues. V shed 7 bases and J shed 6 bases, with 16 bases lying between them. CDR3 region: CSAVVALGEQYF. The CDR3 DNA sequence: TGCAGCGCGGTAGTAGCCCTGGGCGAGCAGTACTTC.

Many counts were recorded for this clonotype. V is TRBV19 and J is TRBJ2-3, with 12 bases aligning to TRBD2. The germline V gene encodes CDR1 LNHDA and CDR2 SQIVND (reference sequence). The V segment lost 6 bases and the J segment 6 bases; nucleotides outside the gene matches: 4. This CDR3 is 14 amino acids long. CDR3 region: CASSLAGGPDTQYF. CDR3 nucleotide sequence: TGTGCCAGTAGCCTAGCGGGAGGGCCCGATACGCAGTATTTT. Variable domain in full (rest from reference TRBV19 and TRBJ2-3): DGGITQSPKYLFRKEGQNVTLSCEQNLNHDAMYWYRQDPGQGLRLIYYSQIVNDFQKGDIAEGYSVSREKKESFPLTVTSAQKNPTAFYLCASSLAGGPDTQYFGPGTRLTVL.

The chain couples TRBV7-2 to TRBJ2-7; 11 bases map to TRBD1. The CDR3 runs 14 residues. J was trimmed by 3 bases and V by 6 bases; bases with no gene match: 4. Germline V gives CDR1 SGHTA, CDR2 FQGNSA. The CDR3 bases are TGTGCCAGCAGTTGGACAGGGGGCCTCTACGAGCAGTACTTC. Residues: CASSWTGGLYEQYF.